This T cell receptor (beta chain) was sequenced in a study of T cells after yellow fever vaccination. TCRdb re-called the 5' RACE reads with MiXCR, one entry per CDR3 protein. The sample includes about 160,000 distinct CDR3 sequences, 6% to 7.5% seen only once; the top ten take more than 2.5%. Germline CDR1 is LGHNA and CDR2 is YSLEER. The CDR3 consists of 13 residues. Trimming cost V 0 bases and J 2 bases, with 4 bases left between them. The receptor was isolated from a man younger than 30 who received the YFV17D yellow fever vaccine. The sequences come from CD4+ T cells sorted from PBMCs, collected 5 days after the first yellow fever vaccination. V is TRBV4-3 and J is TRBJ2-5; D unresolved. The CDR3, as DNA: TGCGCCAGCAGCCAAGACGAACAAGAGACCCAGTACTTC. It codes for CASSQDEQETQYF.